This TCR beta chain was retrieved from a study of T cell responses to AZD1222 COVID-19 vaccine. Assay: immunoSEQ multiplex PCR; the TCRdb copy retains only in-frame clones and omits some. The sample lists over 110,000 clones, approximately 94% occurring once. To note about this clone: Its antigen remains unidentified.

Points from the study as a whole: It was only a handful of AZD1222 recipients who were seropositive at baseline.

This receptor was identified in an adult in good health. This specimen was peripheral blood, taken on day 0 of AZD1222 vaccination.

In nucleotides, the CDR3 is TGTGCCAGCAGTGCCGCAGGGGAGGTCTGGAGGGAATATCAGCCCCAGCATTTT. Translating gives CASSAAGEVWREYQPQHF. J is TRBJ1-5 and V is TRBV2; tentative D call: TRBD1 (6 bases). V gave up 4 bases and J gave up 5 bases, with 24 bases separating them. The CDR3 consists of 18 residues. In germline, CDR1 is SNHLY, CDR2 FYNNEI.